The TCR beta chain under discussion was sequenced for a study of blood T cell repertoires in COVID-19. Study context: Sources were T cells, B-cell-depleted T cells, or PBMCs; the material itself was cDNA or gDNA.

Data came from immunoSEQ multiplex PCR; TCRdb stores just in-frame clones and leaves some out. The table includes roughly 240,000 clones, 85% detected once. This clone has just a few counts. Patients of the Seattle cohort, enrolled during active infection, were followed longitudinally. CDR3 length: 17 residues. Trimming pared 3 bases from V and 0 bases from J, leaving 16 bases between. Germline-derived CDR1 and CDR2 are SGDLS and YYNGEE. The receptor comes from a man aged 50 to 59 with COVID-19, enrolled during active disease. This chain connects TRBV9 to TRBJ1-3, with D possibly matching TRBD1 (6 bases). The sequenced sample was peripheral blood. CDR3 bases: TGTGCCAGCAGCGCCACTTCTGGACAGCTCTCTGGAAACACCATATATTTT. Its translation is CASSATSGQLSGNTIYF.